This T cell receptor (beta chain) was recorded in a study of cytomegalovirus exposure and HLA in healthy donors. Study as a whole: Across about 400 genotyped donors, around 82% landed in the Caucasian-associated ancestry cluster.

Germline CDR1 and CDR2: SGHVS and FQNEAQ. CDR3 length: 14 residues. Trimming left V 1 base short and J 4 bases short, with 8 bases between. Concerning this clone: Its target is unknown.

General study findings and limits: Using a false discovery rate of 0.05, a later analysis showed that approximately 18,000 TCR beta sequences were associated with HLA alleles.

The study ran its PCR with 60 Vbeta and 13 Jbeta primers. Clones were sequenced by immunoSEQ multiplex PCR, and TCRdb holds only the in-frame ones, with some missing. Its table lists roughly 80,000 clones. The rearrangement joins TRBV7-8 to TRBJ2-1; unclear D gene. The material sequenced was PBMCs. The clonotype originates from a middle-aged man in good health and CMV-seronegative. CDR3 in DNA: TGTGCCAGCAGCTTAGACCCGGTGTACAATGAGCAGTTCTTC. Its translation: CASSLDPVYNEQFF.